A single T cell receptor beta chain is shown here with its context. Which antigen it targets is not known. No much larger clonotype is one base removed from it; base qualities were not supplied. CDR1 is given as SGHTA and CDR2 as FQGTGA, both from the germline V gene. V was cut back by 1 base and J by 5 bases, leaving a gap of 9 bases between them. The CDR3 measures 14 amino acids from cysteine to phenylalanine. Only the CDR3 part of the read is kept: 42 bases, read in frame from the first base. The library relied on PCR. The sample was run on an Illumina HiSeq 1500. Through fastp at Q25 and MiXCR, TCRdb rebuilt clones from the public reads, retaining in-frame beta chains. One record per CDR3 amino acid sequence lists the most common genes and DNA. The sample includes over 8,500 distinct CDR3 sequences, with about 50% observed a single time. Roughly 19% of the sample belongs to the ten largest clones.

This record comes from a study of tumor-infiltrating lymphocytes in oesophageal squamous cell carcinoma listed by TCRdb under 2016. This clonotype was obtained from a female donor with esophageal squamous cell carcinoma. Sequencing used esophageal tumor tissue. The chain is encoded by TRBV7-3 joined to TRBJ2-1, and possibly TRBD2, on 5 matching bases. The DNA sequence is TGTGCCAGCAGCTTAAGTTTGCGGGACAATGAGCAGTTCTTC. Its protein is CASSLSLRDNEQFF.